Listed here are 22 T cell receptor beta chains from one sample, sequenced in a study of human T cells and chemical hapten exposure. One entry per CDR3 protein results from TCRdb running MiXCR on the RACE reads. The sample shows 50,000 to 65,000 distinct CDR3 sequences, approximately 9.8% of them seen only once. Time point given: pre-sensitization, week 0. Specified treatment: therapeutic diphenylcyclopropenone sensitization with weekly scalp DPC. Material: whole blood, obtained in connection with sensitization to the hapten diphenylcyclopropenone (DPC). The source of these receptors is a woman in her 40s with alopecia areata. Some clones in this sample may be carry-over from other donors' samples.

This clonotype was recorded at least ten times. CDR3 sequence: CASTSGLSTDEQFF. DNA of the CDR3: TGTGCCAGCACCTCCGGGCTTAGCACCGATGAGCAGTTCTTC. This sequence joins TRBV12-3 or TRBV12-4 and TRBJ2-1; D is ambiguous. V gave up 7 bases and J gave up 8 bases, with 18 bases separating them. This CDR3 is built from 14 residues.

The chain has TRBV7-2 and TRBJ2-1, with D unclear. Trimming shortened V by 5 bases and J by 5 bases, and 16 bases separated the two germline ends. Germline CDR1 reads SGHTA; CDR2 reads FQGNSA. This CDR3 is 15 amino acids long. The DNA of the CDR3 is TGTGCCAGCAGCCCGAGGAGACTCCTCAACAATGAGCAGTTCTTC. Its protein is CASSPRRLLNNEQFF.

This clonotype was counted at least ten times. This chain links TRBV7-3 with TRBJ1-5; no reliable D call. The CDR3 consists of 15 residues. Germline values: CDR1 SGHTA, CDR2 FQGTGA. Trimming left V 8 bases short and J 2 bases short, with 16 bases between. CDR3 bases: TGTGCCAGCGTATTGGGAGGGAGAGGCAATCAGCCCCAGCATTTT. The encoded protein is CASVLGGRGNQPQHF. The full variable domain, with the rest looked up from reference TRBV7-3 and TRBJ1-5, is GAGVSQTPSNKVTEKGKYVELRCDPISGHTALYWYRQSLGQGPEFLIYFQGTGAADDSGLPNDRFFAVRPEGSVSTLKIQRTERGDSAVYLCASVLGGRGNQPQHFGDGTRLSIL.

This clonotype was counted at least ten times. CDR3 loop: CASSEVIAGTETQYF. The CDR3 DNA sequence: TGTGCCAGCAGTGAAGTTATCGCGGGGACGGAGACCCAGTACTTC. The rearrangement uses TRBV6-1 and TRBJ2-5; tentatively, D is TRBD2 (6 bases). CDR3 length: 15 residues. The germline gives CDR1 MNHNS, CDR2 SASEGT. Trimming cost V 1 base and J 5 bases, with 14 bases left between them.

This clonotype came up a few times. The rearrangement joins TRBV3-1 to TRBJ2-7, with D possibly matching TRBD2 (5 bases). The CDR3 is 13 amino acids. Germline loops: CDR1 LGHDT, CDR2 YNNKEL (reference sequence). Trimming pared 5 bases from V and 1 base from J, leaving 9 bases between. The DNA for the CDR3 is TGTGCCAGCAGCAAACGGGGTTCCTACGAGCAGTACTTC. It codes for CASSKRGSYEQYF.

Details on this clonotype: One base away lies a much larger clone, so this may be a sequencing read error. This chain connects TRBV9 to TRBJ2-1; TRBD1 aligns across 11 bases. The CDR3 extends over 13 amino acids. Germline V lookup: CDR1 SGDLS, CDR2 YYNGEE. The CDR3 DNA reads as TGTGCCAGCACCTGGACAGGGGGCAATAAGCAGTTCTTC. Translated, it gives CASTWTGGNKQFF.

V is TRBV11-2 and J is TRBJ1-4, with D uncertain. Trimming pared 5 bases from V and 5 bases from J, leaving 15 bases between. Germline V lookup: CDR1 SGHAT, CDR2 FQNNGV. The CDR3 has 15 residues. In DNA, the CDR3 is TGTGCCAGCAGCCTTAGACAAGGCGGGAATGAAAAACTGTTTTTT. Translating gives CASSLRQGGNEKLFF.

At least ten counts were recorded for this clonotype. The chain recombines TRBV6-6 with TRBJ2-7; D is unresolved. The V gene's germline CDR1 is MNHNY and CDR2 SVGAGI (reference sequence). CDR3 length: 14 amino acids. V was pared by 6 bases and J by 7 bases, with 19 bases between. The CDR3 sequence is CASSPAGPSGEQYF. In nucleotides, the CDR3 is TGTGCCAGCAGCCCCGCTGGGCCGTCTGGGGAGCAGTACTTC.

Comment on this clonotype: This may be a read error, as it is one base from a much larger clone. The rearrangement links TRBV12-3 or TRBV12-4 to TRBJ1-2; TRBD1 might be the D (6 bases). This CDR3 has 14 amino acids. The CDR3 nucleotides are TGTGCCAACAGTTTTACCGGGACATCCCGTGGCTACACCTTC. Translated, it gives CANSFTGTSRGYTF.

This clonotype was seen more than once but under ten times. V gene TRBV6-2 or TRBV6-3 combines with J gene TRBJ2-2, with 7 bases aligning to TRBD2. This CDR3 is 13 amino acids long. Germline V CDR1 and CDR2: MNHEY, SVGEGT. The junction had 4 bases not matched to a gene; V was cut back by 6 bases and J by 6 bases. CDR3 residues: CASSPTSAGELFF. The CDR3 coding sequence is TGTGCCAGCAGCCCTACTAGCGCCGGGGAGCTGTTTTTT.

V usage is TRBV9 and J usage is TRBJ2-1; 8 positions agree with TRBD1. Germline CDR1 and CDR2: SGDLS and YYNGEE. V lost 4 bases to trimming and J lost 2 bases; unmatched junction nucleotides: 8. There are 16 residues in the CDR3. The CDR3 bases are TGTGCCAGCAGCCCCCCCGGGACAGGCCCCTACAATGAGCAGTTCTTC. Protein sequence: CASSPPGTGPYNEQFF.

In this sample, this clonotype turned up many times. V usage is TRBV29-1 and J usage is TRBJ1-2; D may be TRBD1 (5 bases). The CDR3 loop spans 14 amino acids. Trimming took off 4 bases at V and 4 bases at J, with 16 bases between the two ends. Looked up from germline, CDR1 is SQVTM and CDR2 is ANQGSEA. The CDR3 DNA sequence: TGCAGCGTTGTAGTTACAGGACGTGGCTATGGCTACACCTTC. Its protein product is CSVVVTGRGYGYTF.

This clonotype was counted ten times or more. The chain carries TRBV12-3 or TRBV12-4 and TRBJ1-4, with 9 bases that match TRBD1. CDR3 size: 16 residues. V was pared by 6 bases and J by 5 bases, with 10 bases of the junction left unmatched. The CDR3: CASSRTLGQGNEKLFF. The CDR3 region has the DNA TGTGCCAGCAGCCGAACTCTGGGACAGGGCAATGAAAAACTGTTTTTT.

This clonotype was seen more than once but under ten times. CDR3: CASSPGEDVETQYF. The CDR3 coding sequence is TGTGCCAGCAGCCCAGGGGAGGATGTTGAGACCCAGTACTTC. The rearrangement links TRBV12-3 or TRBV12-4 to TRBJ2-5; the D gene could be TRBD1 or TRBD2 (6 bases each). V was clipped by 6 bases and J by 5 bases, with 16 bases between them. This CDR3 contains 14 residues.

This clonotype was counted between two and nine times. V usage is TRBV4-1 and J usage is TRBJ2-7; D perhaps matches TRBD1 (6 bases). The CDR3 consists of 13 residues. Germline CDR1 reads MGHRA; CDR2 reads YSYEKL. Trimming left V 4 bases short and J 5 bases short, with 12 bases between. The CDR3 loop is CASSLTGSNEQYF. The CDR3 DNA sequence: TGCGCCAGCAGCCTTACAGGGTCCAACGAGCAGTACTTC.

This clonotype was seen ten or more times. The chain employs TRBV6-6 and TRBJ2-7; D is possibly TRBD1 (6 bases). Germline-derived CDR1 and CDR2 are MNHNY and SVGAGI (reference sequence). Trimming shortened V by 2 bases and J by 0 bases, and 8 bases separated the two germline ends. CDR3 size: 14 residues. In nucleotides, the CDR3 is TGTGCCAGCAGTTACAAGGACAGCTCCTACGAGCAGTACTTC. Translation gives CASSYKDSSYEQYF.

The rearrangement links TRBV19 to TRBJ1-5, with D tentatively TRBD1 (6 bases). The CDR3 has 16 amino acids. Trimming shortened V by 6 bases and J by 2 bases, and 17 bases separated the two germline ends. CDR1 LNHDA and CDR2 SQIVND come from the germline V gene (reference sequence). CDR3: CASRNFQGTRNQPQHF. The CDR3 DNA sequence: TGTGCCAGTAGGAACTTCCAGGGGACGCGCAATCAGCCCCAGCATTTT.

The chain couples TRBV21-1 to TRBJ2-2; TRBD1 is the table's D call and was not checked against the DNA. TRBV21-1 is a pseudogene locus. The length of the CDR3 is 14 residues. CDR3 sequence reads: CASGGQGAAGELFF. In DNA, the CDR3 is TGTGCCAGCGGGGGACAGGGCGCAGCCGGGGAGCTGTTTTTT.

The chain links TRBV19 to TRBJ2-4; 7 bases agree with TRBD2. The germline V gene encodes CDR1 LNHDA and CDR2 SQIVND (reference sequence). The CDR3 is 16 residues long. V shed 1 base and J 0 bases; nucleotides not matched to a gene: 3. This CDR3 is CASSIVGRVAKNIQYF. The CDR3 DNA reads as TGTGCCAGTAGTATAGTGGGGAGGGTAGCCAAAAACATTCAGTACTTC.

This clonotype appeared once. The J gene is TRBJ2-2, the V gene TRBV7-6; 8 nucleotides line up with TRBD1. The CDR3 consists of 15 residues. J lost 2 bases, V lost 5 bases, and 4 bases had no gene match. Germline CDR1 is SGHVS and CDR2 is FNYEAQ. The CDR3 region is CASSHGQGNTGELFF. The DNA for the CDR3 is TGTGCCAGCAGCCATGGACAGGGAAACACCGGGGAGCTGTTTTTT.

The J gene is TRBJ1-1, the V gene TRBV12-3 or TRBV12-4; D perhaps matches TRBD1 (6 bases). The CDR3 spans 14 residues. Trimming shortened V by 3 bases and J by 6 bases, and 14 bases separated the two germline ends. Written as DNA, the CDR3 is TGTGCCAGCAGTTTGTCTCAGGGGAGGGCTGAAGCTTTCTTT. This translates into CASSLSQGRAEAFF.

A word on this clonotype: One junction end does not reproduce the germline sequence, and a read error may be involved. The V and J genes are TRBV2 and TRBJ2-2; possible D gene TRBD2, 6 bases. The CDR3 is 13 residues long. Germline CDR1 reads SNHLY; CDR2 reads FYNNEI. Written as DNA, the CDR3 is TGTGTCAGCAAGGTGGGGGGAACCGGGGAGCTGTTTTTT. It yields the protein CVSKVGGTGELFF.